This T cell receptor (beta chain) comes out of a study of blood T cells in healthy people across ages. Samples had at least 6 million PBMCs isolated from them. Through a sample-barcoded 5' primer and a J-beta primer mix, a second PCR was run for roughly 6 to 12 cycles. From the 5' RACE reads, TCRdb called clonotypes with MiXCR, one entry per CDR3 protein. The sample carries 380,000 or so distinct CDR3 sequences, over 45% recorded once. The receptor was derived from a man between 60 and 75 years old in good health. The sequenced material came from blood.

The CDR3 sequence: CSVERAGDQDTQYF. The DNA of the CDR3 is TGCAGCGTTGAACGGGCAGGGGACCAAGATACGCAGTATTTT. This chain links TRBV29-1 with TRBJ2-3, with TRBD1 as a possible D gene (6 bases). V lost 2 bases, J lost 5 bases, and 14 bases lay in between. This CDR3 is 14 amino acids long. CDR1 is SQVTM, CDR2 ANQGSEA, per germline.